These 25 T cell receptor beta chains were sequenced from one sample in a study of response to subunit inactivated influenza vaccine. TCRdb fed the RT-PCR reads into MiXCR, producing one record per CDR3 protein. The table includes around 300,000 distinct CDR3 sequences, 22% detected once. The source material was PBMCs from blood, sampled 21 months after vaccination. These receptor sequences come from a man between 50 and 75 years old who received an inactivated influenza vaccine.

This clonotype occurred once. This sequence joins TRBV21-1 and TRBJ2-1. TRBV21-1 is annotated as a pseudogene. The CDR3 is made up of 17 amino acids. The CDR3 DNA sequence: TGTGCCAGCATCCTGGAAGAGGCGGGAGGCTCCTACAATGAGCAGTTCTTC. Protein sequence: CASILEEAGGSYNEQFF.

V usage is TRBV20-1 and J usage is TRBJ2-7; maybe TRBD2 (6 bases). The V gene's germline CDR1 is DFQATT and CDR2 SNEGSKA (reference sequence). CDR3 length: 14 residues. Trimming removed 3 bases from V and 0 bases from J, with 12 bases in between. The CDR3 protein is CSASNGRVSYEQYF. For the CDR3, the DNA is TGCAGTGCTAGCAACGGGAGAGTCTCCTACGAGCAGTACTTC.

This clonotype has at least ten counts. This rearrangement joins TRBV7-2 to TRBJ1-5, with a tentative D call TRBD1 (6 bases). V was shortened by 4 bases and J by 4 bases, with 11 bases between the two germline ends. Germline CDR1 SGHTA, CDR2 FQGNSA. There are 14 residues in the CDR3. The CDR3 sequence is CASSYFQGNQPQHF. The CDR3 nucleotides are TGTGCCAGCAGCTATTTTCAGGGGAATCAGCCCCAGCATTTT.

This chain uses TRBV4-1 with TRBJ2-3; 9 bases are shared with TRBD1. This CDR3 comprises 16 residues. Germline V CDR1 and CDR2: MGHRA, YSYEKL. V lost 1 base to trimming and J lost 1 base; unmatched junction nucleotides: 3. The CDR3 is CASSQVTGGRTDTQYF. The CDR3 DNA reads as TGCGCCAGCAGCCAAGTAACAGGGGGCCGCACAGATACGCAGTATTTT.

This clonotype was seen at least ten times. The chain couples TRBV4-3 to TRBJ1-6; unclear D gene. Germline V gene lookup returns CDR1 LGHNA and CDR2 YSLEER. This CDR3 has 17 residues. V shed 1 base and J shed 1 base, with 11 bases lying between them. The CDR3 protein is CASSQGRRGSYNSPLHF. The CDR3 bases are TGCGCCAGCAGCCAAGGCCGCCGGGGATCCTATAATTCACCCCTCCACTTT.

A few counts support this clonotype. This chain connects TRBV7-9 to TRBJ1-2, with D possibly TRBD1 on 6 matching bases. The ends were cut back, 5 bases at V and 2 bases at J, with 12 bases in the middle. Germline CDR1 is SEHNR and CDR2 is FQNEAQ (reference sequence). The CDR3 loop spans 14 amino acids. This CDR3 is CASSATQGNYGYTF. The CDR3 nucleotides are TGTGCCAGCAGCGCAACACAGGGAAACTATGGCTACACCTTC.

Only a few counts were recorded for this clonotype. This chain connects TRBV6-1 to TRBJ1-1; perhaps TRBD1 as D (6 bases). V was clipped by 3 bases and J by 10 bases, with 15 bases between them. The CDR3 length is 13 residues. Germline V gene data show CDR1 as MNHNS and CDR2 as SASEGT. The CDR3 DNA reads as TGTGCCAGCAGTGAGACAGGCCGGAGGTTAGCTTTCTTT. This codes for CASSETGRRLAFF.

The chain employs TRBV29-1 and TRBJ2-7; D is unresolved. CDR3 length equals 11 residues. Germline loops: CDR1 SQVTM, CDR2 ANQGSEA. V lost 4 bases and J 4 bases, leaving 8 bases between the germline ends. CDR3 coding DNA: TGCAGCGTTGTTACGGCTTACGAGCAGTACTTC. Its translation is CSVVTAYEQYF.

The V gene is TRBV20-1, the J gene TRBJ2-5; 8 bases are shared with TRBD1. The CDR3 sequence is 16 residues long. The V segment lost 6 bases and the J segment 1 base; nucleotides outside the gene matches: 13. Germline CDR1 DFQATT, CDR2 SNEGSKA (reference sequence). This CDR3 reads CSAKLLGTGVQETQYF. The CDR3 DNA reads TGCAGTGCCAAACTCCTAGGGACAGGCGTCCAAGAGACCCAGTACTTC.

This clonotype came up a few times. The chain links TRBV11-2 to TRBJ1-2; D not certain. Between the trimmed V and J ends, which lost 1 base and 8 bases, there was a span of 11 bases. The CDR3 spans 13 residues. The germline CDR1 and CDR2 sequences are SGHAT and FQNNGV. CDR3 loop: CASSLGTSSGYTF. The DNA for the CDR3 is TGTGCCAGCAGCTTAGGAACTTCTTCCGGCTACACCTTC.

The rearrangement links TRBV7-8 to TRBJ1-6, with no clear D. The CDR3 runs to 15 residues. Germline-derived CDR1 and CDR2 are SGHVS and FQNEAQ. V gave up 0 bases and J gave up 6 bases, with 9 bases separating them. DNA for the CDR3: TGTGCCAGCAGCTTAGCGGCCAGTTCTAATTCACCCCTCCACTTT. It translates to CASSLAASSNSPLHF. The variable domain in full, completed from reference TRBV7-8 and TRBJ1-6, reads GAGVSQSPRYKVAKRGQDVALRCDPISGHVSLFWYQQALGQGPEFLTYFQNEAQLDKSGLPSDRFFAERPEGSVSTLKIQRTQQEDSAVYLCASSLAASSNSPLHFGNGTRLTVT.

This clonotype was seen more than once but under ten times. This rearrangement joins TRBV6-5 to TRBJ1-1; TRBD1 aligns across 8 bases. V lost 2 bases, J lost 7 bases, and 6 bases stayed unmatched. This CDR3 contains 14 residues. Looked up from germline, CDR1 is MNHEY and CDR2 is SVGAGI. The CDR3 here is CASSYPEQGDEAFF. CDR3 DNA: TGTGCCAGCAGTTACCCCGAACAGGGGGATGAAGCTTTCTTT.

There are a few counts of this clonotype. This rearrangement joins TRBV12-3 or TRBV12-4 to TRBJ1-6; D is uncertain. The CDR3 is 14 residues long. Trimming removed 0 bases from V and 7 bases from J, with 7 bases in between. The CDR3 is CASSLASVNSPLHF. CDR3 coding DNA: TGTGCCAGCAGTTTAGCTTCGGTGAATTCACCCCTCCACTTT.

This clonotype was found once. V gene TRBV9 combines with J gene TRBJ2-7, with 11 nucleotides matching TRBD2. With V trimmed by 3 bases and J by 2 bases, 7 bases remained unmatched. From germline, CDR1 is SGDLS and CDR2 YYNGEE. This CDR3 has 16 residues. CDR3 amino acids: CASSEGPGLAAYEQYF. CDR3 DNA: TGTGCCAGCAGCGAGGGACCGGGACTAGCGGCCTACGAGCAGTACTTC.

In its sample, this clonotype was seen a few times. The chain uses TRBV27 and TRBJ2-7; no reliable D call. V lost 10 bases to trimming and J lost 4 bases, with 20 bases between them. This CDR3 comprises 14 residues. The germline gives CDR1 MNHEY, CDR2 SMNVEV (reference sequence). The CDR3 region is CATYALEWLYEQYF. The CDR3 DNA is TGTGCCACCTATGCATTAGAGTGGTTGTACGAGCAGTACTTC.

This clonotype was seen only a few times. This chain uses TRBV18 with TRBJ1-3; 7 bases map to TRBD1. V was clipped by 5 bases and J by 7 bases; unmatched bases: 14. The CDR3 sequence is 16 residues long. Germline V gene sequence: CDR1 KGHSH, CDR2 LQKENI. CDR3 region: CASSSPTGLIGNTIYF. The CDR3 DNA reads as TGTGCCAGCTCAAGCCCGACAGGGTTAATTGGTAACACCATATATTTT. The full variable domain, rest sourced from reference TRBV18 and TRBJ1-3, is NAGVMQNPRHLVRRRGQEARLRCSPMKGHSHVYWYRQLPEEGLKFMVYLQKENIIDESGMPKERFSAEFPKEGPSILRIQQVVRGDSAAYFCASSSPTGLIGNTIYFGEGSWLTVV.

This rearrangement joins TRBV7-8 to TRBJ2-7, with D tentatively TRBD1 or TRBD2 (6 bases each). The V end lost 1 base, the J end lost 2 bases, and 12 bases lay between the germline ends. Germline-derived CDR1 and CDR2 are SGHVS and FQNEAQ. The CDR3 loop spans 15 amino acids. The CDR3 sequence: CASSLEGGRAYEQYF. CDR3 nucleotides: TGTGCCAGCAGCTTAGAGGGGGGTAGGGCCTACGAGCAGTACTTC.

This sequence joins TRBV7-9 and TRBJ2-5, with D maybe TRBD2 (6 bases). The CDR3 runs to 13 residues. Trimming left V 6 bases short and J 5 bases short, with 13 bases between. Germline CDR1 and CDR2: SEHNR and FQNEAQ (reference sequence). CDR3 nucleotide sequence: TGTGCCAGCAGAACGGGACTCCGGGAGACCCAGTACTTC. It specifies CASRTGLRETQYF.

The chain employs TRBV4-3 and TRBJ2-7; TRBD1 aligns across 7 bases. The trim removed 1 base at V and 4 bases at J, leaving 7 bases unmatched. Germline V gene lookup returns CDR1 LGHNA and CDR2 YSLEER. This CDR3 has 15 amino acids. This chain's CDR3 is CASSQVWTGRYEQYF. CDR3 coding DNA: TGCGCCAGCAGCCAAGTCTGGACAGGCCGTTACGAGCAGTACTTC.

This clonotype occurred a few times. The chain couples TRBV7-9 to TRBJ2-1; the D is unclear. Germline V gene sequence: CDR1 SEHNR, CDR2 FQNEAQ (reference sequence). There are 13 residues in the CDR3. The ends were cut back, 8 bases at V and 6 bases at J, with 14 bases in the middle. The CDR3 DNA follows: TGTGCCAGCGTTTCAATGGAGTCCAATGAGCAGTTCTTC. Its protein product is CASVSMESNEQFF.

The table lists this clonotype with many counts. This chain connects TRBV7-2 to TRBJ2-3; D remains unclear. The CDR3 totals 12 residues. Germline V gives CDR1 SGHTA, CDR2 FQGNSA. Trimming shortened V by 4 bases and J by 2 bases, and 4 bases separated the two germline ends. CDR3 region: CASSYFTDTQYF. The CDR3 DNA reads as TGTGCCAGCAGCTATTTCACAGATACGCAGTATTTT.

The table lists this clonotype with a few counts. The genes are TRBV18 and TRBJ1-1; possible D gene TRBD1, 6 bases. Trimming removed 4 bases from V and 2 bases from J, with 11 bases in between. The CDR3 is made up of 14 amino acids. In germline, CDR1 is KGHSH, CDR2 LQKENI. CDR3 sequence: CASSRKQGNTEAFF. Here the CDR3 DNA reads TGTGCCAGCTCACGGAAACAGGGAAACACTGAAGCTTTCTTT.

The rearrangement links TRBV7-6 to TRBJ2-3, with D possibly TRBD2 on 6 matching bases. This CDR3 has 15 amino acids. Germline CDR1 is SGHVS and CDR2 is FNYEAQ. Trimming shortened V by 1 base and J by 6 bases, and 14 bases separated the two germline ends. Here the CDR3 DNA reads TGTGCCAGCAGCTTAGGGGGGTACGGGGGTGATACGCAGTATTTT. The encoded protein is CASSLGGYGGDTQYF.

The sample holds many counts of this clonotype. V and J are TRBV9 and TRBJ2-3; 8 bases line up with TRBD1. J gave up 5 bases and V 0 bases, and 8 bases lay outside the gene matches. The length of the CDR3 is 16 residues. From germline, CDR1 is SGDLS and CDR2 YYNGEE. The CDR3 region has the DNA TGTGCCAGCAGCGTAGGACAGGGGCGGAGTTTAGATACGCAGTATTTT. Amino acids: CASSVGQGRSLDTQYF.

V gene TRBV5-5 combines with J gene TRBJ1-5; 8 bases line up with TRBD1. This CDR3 is built from 16 residues. In germline, CDR1 is SGHKS, CDR2 YYEKEE (reference sequence). The J segment lost 7 bases and the V segment lost 4 bases, leaving 13 bases of the junction unmatched. CDR3 nucleotide sequence: TGTGCCAGCAGCCCGGGAGGGACAGGAGTTCCCCAGCCCCAGCATTTT. It specifies CASSPGGTGVPQPQHF.